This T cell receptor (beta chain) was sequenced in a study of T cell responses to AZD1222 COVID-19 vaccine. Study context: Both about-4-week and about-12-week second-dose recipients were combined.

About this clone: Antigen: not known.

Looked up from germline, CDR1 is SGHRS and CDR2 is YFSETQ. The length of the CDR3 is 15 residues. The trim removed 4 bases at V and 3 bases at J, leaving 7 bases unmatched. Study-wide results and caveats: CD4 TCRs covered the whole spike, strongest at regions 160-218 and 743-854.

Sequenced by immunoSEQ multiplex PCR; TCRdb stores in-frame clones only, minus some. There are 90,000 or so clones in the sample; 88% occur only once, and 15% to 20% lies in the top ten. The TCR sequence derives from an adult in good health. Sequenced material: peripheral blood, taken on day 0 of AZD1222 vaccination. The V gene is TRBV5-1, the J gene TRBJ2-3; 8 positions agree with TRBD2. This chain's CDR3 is CASSPGGPLTDTQYF. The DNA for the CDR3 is TGCGCCAGCAGCCCGGGGGGGCCCTTGACAGATACGCAGTATTTT. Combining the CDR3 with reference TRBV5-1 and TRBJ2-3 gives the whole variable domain KAGVTQTPRYLIKTRGQQVTLSCSPISGHRSVSWYQQTPGQGLQFLFEYFSETQRNKGNFPGRFSGRQFSNSRSEMNVSTLELGDSALYLCASSPGGPLTDTQYFGPGTRLTVL.